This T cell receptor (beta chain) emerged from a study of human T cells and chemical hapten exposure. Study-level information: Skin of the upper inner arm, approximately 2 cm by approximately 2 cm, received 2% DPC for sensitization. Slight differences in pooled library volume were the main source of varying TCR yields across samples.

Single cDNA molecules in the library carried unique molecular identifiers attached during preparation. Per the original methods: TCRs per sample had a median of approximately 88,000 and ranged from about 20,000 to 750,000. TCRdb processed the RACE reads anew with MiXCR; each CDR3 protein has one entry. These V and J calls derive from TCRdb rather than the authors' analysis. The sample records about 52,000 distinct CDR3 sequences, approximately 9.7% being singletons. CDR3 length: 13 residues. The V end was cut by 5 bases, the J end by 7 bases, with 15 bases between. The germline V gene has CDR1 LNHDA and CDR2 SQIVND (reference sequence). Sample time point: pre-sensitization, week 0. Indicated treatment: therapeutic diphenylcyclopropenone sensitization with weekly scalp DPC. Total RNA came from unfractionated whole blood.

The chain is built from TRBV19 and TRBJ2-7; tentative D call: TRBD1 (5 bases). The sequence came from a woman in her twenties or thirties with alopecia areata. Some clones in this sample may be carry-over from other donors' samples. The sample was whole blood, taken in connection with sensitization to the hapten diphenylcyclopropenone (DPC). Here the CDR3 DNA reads TGTGCCAGTAGTGGGGCCTTCATGGGAGAGCAGTACTTC. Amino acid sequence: CASSGAFMGEQYF.